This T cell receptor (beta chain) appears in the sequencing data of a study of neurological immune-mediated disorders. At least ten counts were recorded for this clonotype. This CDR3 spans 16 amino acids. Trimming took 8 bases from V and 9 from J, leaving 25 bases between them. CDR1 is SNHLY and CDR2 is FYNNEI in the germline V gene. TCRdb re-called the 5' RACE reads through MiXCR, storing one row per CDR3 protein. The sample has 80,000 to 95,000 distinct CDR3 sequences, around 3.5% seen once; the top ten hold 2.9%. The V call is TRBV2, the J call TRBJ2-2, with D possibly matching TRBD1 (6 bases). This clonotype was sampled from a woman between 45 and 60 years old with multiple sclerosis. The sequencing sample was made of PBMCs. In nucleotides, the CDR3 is TGTGCCAGCTACCGACCTGAGGCAGGGGAGTTCCGGGAGCTGTTTTTT. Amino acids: CASYRPEAGEFRELFF.